The TCR beta chain described here comes from a study of blood T cell repertoires in COVID-19. Study summary: Sources were T cells, B-cell-depleted T cells, or PBMCs; the material itself was cDNA or gDNA.

Authors' methods: Reference gene primer amplification gave estimated nucleated cell counts. Method: immunoSEQ multiplex PCR; TCRdb's copy keeps in-frame clones and lacks some. That table furnishes V, J and clone size, whereas the DNA furnished D and trimming. The repertoire consists of 260,000 or so clones, with approximately 90% occurring once and the leading ten covering 1% to 1.5%. With V trimmed by 3 bases and J by 4 bases, 5 bases remained unmatched. Looked up from germline, CDR1 is DFQATT and CDR2 is SNEGSKA (reference sequence). CDR3 length: 14 residues. The chain recombines TRBV20-1 with TRBJ2-2; 7 bases fit TRBD2. The sequencing sample was made of PBMCs or T cells enriched from blood (not recorded which). The TCR originated in a middle-aged woman with acute COVID-19. CDR3 loop: CSASRASGTGELFF. The CDR3 nucleotides read TGCAGTGCTAGTAGGGCTAGCGGCACCGGGGAGCTGTTTTTT.